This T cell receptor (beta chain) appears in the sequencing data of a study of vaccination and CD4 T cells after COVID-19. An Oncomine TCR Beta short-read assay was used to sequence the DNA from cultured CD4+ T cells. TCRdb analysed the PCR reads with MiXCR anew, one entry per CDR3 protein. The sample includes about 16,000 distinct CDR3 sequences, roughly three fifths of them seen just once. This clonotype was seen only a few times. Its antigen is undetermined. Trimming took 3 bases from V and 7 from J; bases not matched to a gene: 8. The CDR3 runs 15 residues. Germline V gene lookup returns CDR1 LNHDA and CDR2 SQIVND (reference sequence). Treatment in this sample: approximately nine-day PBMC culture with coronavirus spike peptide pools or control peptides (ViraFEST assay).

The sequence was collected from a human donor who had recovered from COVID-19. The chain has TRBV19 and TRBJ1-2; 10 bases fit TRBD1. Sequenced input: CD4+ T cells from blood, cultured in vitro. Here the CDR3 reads CASSMWTGGFGGYTF. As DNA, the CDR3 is TGTGCCAGTAGTATGTGGACAGGGGGGTTCGGTGGCTACACCTTC.